Presented here are 26 T cell receptor beta chains from one specimen sequenced in a study of CD8 T cells in Susac syndrome. Random hexamers were used to reverse transcribe the RNA input (about 0.45 to 1 ug). TCRdb fed the immunoSEQ multiplex PCR reads into MiXCR, producing one record per CDR3 protein. The sample lists some 95,000 distinct CDR3 sequences, about 93% seen once, with around 0.31% in the top ten. Sample: CD8+ T cells from PBMCs. These receptors were collected from a human donor in good health.

This clonotype was detected only a few times. The chain recombines TRBV20-1 with TRBJ2-7; 9 bases fit TRBD2. V dropped 0 bases and J dropped 2; count of bases not matched to a gene: 2. From germline, CDR1 is DFQATT and CDR2 SNEGSKA (reference sequence). The CDR3 sequence is 14 residues long. The CDR3 region is CSARDGGGAYEQYF. CDR3 DNA: TGCAGTGCTAGAGATGGCGGGGGGGCCTACGAGCAGTACTTC.

V usage is TRBV29-1 and J usage is TRBJ2-1; 13 nucleotides agree with TRBD2. The CDR3 has 15 amino acids. The germline V gene encodes CDR1 SQVTM and CDR2 ANQGSEA. V lost 6 bases to trimming and J lost 8 bases; unmatched junction nucleotides: 10. CDR3 in DNA: TGCAGCGTCATCGGGACTAGCGGGGCGGGGGATGAGCAGTTCTTC. This sequence encodes CSVIGTSGAGDEQFF.

The chain employs TRBV25-1 and TRBJ1-4; D not certain. V was trimmed by 6 bases and J by 4 bases, leaving 3 bases between them. CDR1 and CDR2 (germline): MGHDK, SYGVNS. This CDR3 contains 11 residues. CDR3 region: CASRLNEKLFF. CDR3 coding DNA: TGTGCCAGCAGGCTTAATGAAAAACTGTTTTTT.

The chain combines TRBV9 with TRBJ2-2, with TRBD2 matching over 9 bases. Trimming removed 0 bases from V and 6 bases from J; junction bases left unmatched: 3. This CDR3 has 15 amino acids. Germline lookup yields CDR1 SGDLS and CDR2 YYNGEE. The CDR3: CASSVGSGGPGELFF. CDR3 coding DNA: TGTGCCAGCAGCGTAGGTAGCGGGGGACCCGGGGAGCTGTTTTTT.

The chain joins TRBV19 to TRBJ2-7; TRBD1 aligns across 9 bases. This CDR3 is built from 14 residues. Looked up from germline, CDR1 is LNHDA and CDR2 is SQIVND (reference sequence). Trimming cost V 7 bases and J 2 bases; bases outside gene matches: 6. The DNA for the CDR3 is TGTGCCAGTACAACGGGACAGGGACCCTACGAGCAGTACTTC. It encodes CASTTGQGPYEQYF.

This clonotype has more than one count but fewer than ten. This CDR3 reads CASSLGGGHSGEAFF. In DNA, the CDR3 is TGTGCCAGCAGCTTGGGAGGGGGCCATTCGGGTGAAGCTTTCTTT. The chain links TRBV13 to TRBJ1-1; 7 positions match TRBD1. Trimming at V came to 3 bases and at J to 7 bases, leaving 11 bases not matched to a gene. The CDR3 length is 15 residues. The germline gives CDR1 PRHDT, CDR2 FYEKMQ (reference sequence). Complete variable domain (other parts from reference TRBV13 and TRBJ1-1): AAGVIQSPRHLIKEKRETATLKCYPIPRHDTVYWYQQGPGQDPQFLISFYEKMQSDKGSIPDRFSAQQFSDYHSELNMSSLELGDSALYFCASSLGGGHSGEAFFGQGTRLTVV.

This chain links TRBV13 with TRBJ1-1, with 7 bases matching TRBD1. CDR3 length equals 15 residues. Germline V gives CDR1 PRHDT, CDR2 FYEKMQ (reference sequence). Trimming removed 5 bases from V and 1 base from J; junction bases left unmatched: 7. CDR3 sequence: CASSGPGTENTEAFF. The CDR3 coding sequence is TGTGCCAGCAGCGGACCCGGGACAGAGAACACTGAAGCTTTCTTT.

The chain is built from TRBV7-9 and TRBJ2-1; D is unclear. Germline V gene sequence: CDR1 SEHNR, CDR2 FQNEAQ (reference sequence). This CDR3 has 14 amino acids. V dropped 6 bases and J dropped 6 bases, with 15 bases sitting between them. DNA for the CDR3: TGTGCCAGCAGGACCCTTGAGTCGGTCAATGAGCAGTTCTTC. It codes for CASRTLESVNEQFF.

CDR3 nucleotide sequence: TGTGCCAGCAGCTCACAGGAGACAGGGGCGAATTCACCCCTCCACTTT. This codes for CASSSQETGANSPLHF. The chain employs TRBV13 and TRBJ1-6; 8 nucleotides agree with TRBD1. The CDR3 is 16 amino acids. V dropped 4 bases and J dropped 7; count of bases not matched to a gene: 9. Germline assignment: CDR1 PRHDT and CDR2 FYEKMQ (reference sequence).

The chain links TRBV7-3 to TRBJ1-4; tentatively, D is TRBD1 (5 bases). There are 15 residues in the CDR3. Deletions cut 4 bases from V and 0 bases from J, with 9 bases between. Per germline, CDR1 SGHTA and CDR2 FQGTGA. The CDR3 bases are TGTGCCAGCAGCTCTACAGGAGCAACTAATGAAAAACTGTTTTTT. Protein product: CASSSTGATNEKLFF.

The table lists this clonotype with a count of one. This chain joins TRBV7-9 and TRBJ1-1; tentatively, D is TRBD1 (6 bases). This CDR3 is built from 15 residues. The V end was cut by 4 bases, the J end by 1 base, with 13 bases between. From germline, CDR1 is SEHNR and CDR2 FQNEAQ (reference sequence). The CDR3 loop is CASSSNRVGNTEAFF. In DNA form, the CDR3 reads TGTGCCAGCAGCTCCAACAGGGTAGGGAACACTGAAGCTTTCTTT.

The J gene is TRBJ1-1, the V gene TRBV20-1; possibly TRBD1 for D (5 bases). The V and J ends lost 5 bases and 5 bases respectively, with 24 bases between them. Germline values: CDR1 DFQATT, CDR2 SNEGSKA (reference sequence). This CDR3 has 16 residues. The CDR3 protein is CSAEDPRDLSGTEAFF. The CDR3 DNA reads as TGCAGTGCTGAGGACCCTCGGGACCTTTCGGGAACTGAAGCTTTCTTT.

This clonotype was observed a single time. The chain recombines TRBV9 with TRBJ2-7; no reliable D call. Looked up from germline, CDR1 is SGDLS and CDR2 is YYNGEE. The CDR3 runs 12 residues. V shed 3 bases and J shed 7 bases, with 11 bases lying between them. CDR3 region: CASSAAMGEQYF. CDR3 coding DNA: TGTGCCAGCAGCGCGGCGATGGGGGAGCAGTACTTC.

The chain combines TRBV4-1 with TRBJ2-1, with a tentative D call TRBD1 (6 bases). V was clipped by 4 bases and J by 7 bases, with 17 bases between them. Germline CDR1 reads MGHRA; CDR2 reads YSYEKL. The CDR3 extends over 15 amino acids. The CDR3 loop is CASSLVLGQKNEQFF. The CDR3 DNA is TGCGCCAGCAGCCTTGTCCTCGGACAGAAGAATGAGCAGTTCTTC.

The V and J genes are TRBV6-1 and TRBJ1-3; D is ambiguous. V was clipped by 10 bases and J by 1 base, with 2 bases between them. This CDR3 comprises 10 residues. The V gene's germline CDR1 is MNHNS and CDR2 SASEGT. The CDR3 sequence is CATSGNTIYF. The CDR3 DNA reads as TGTGCCACATCTGGAAACACCATATATTTT.

V and J are TRBV19 and TRBJ1-5; D is ambiguous. The V end lost 2 bases, the J end lost 6 bases, and 8 bases lay between the germline ends. The CDR3 spans 13 residues. Germline values: CDR1 LNHDA, CDR2 SQIVND (reference sequence). Written as DNA, the CDR3 is TGTGCCAGTAGTATAACTGGCAGTCAGCCCCAGCATTTT. As protein: CASSITGSQPQHF.

CDR3 sequence: CSVPTGGYGYTF. CDR3 nucleotides: TGCAGCGTTCCGACAGGGGGCTATGGCTACACCTTC. This chain links TRBV29-1 with TRBJ1-2; 9 nucleotides line up with TRBD1. The V segment lost 5 bases and the J segment 4 bases; nucleotides outside the gene matches: 2. CDR3 length: 12 amino acids. CDR1 is SQVTM and CDR2 is ANQGSEA in the germline V gene. Filled out from reference TRBV29-1 and TRBJ1-2, the complete variable domain reads SAVISQKPSRDICQRGTSLTIQCQVDSQVTMMFWYRQQPGQSLTLIATANQGSEATYESGFVIDKFPISRPNLTFSTLTVSNMSPEDSSIYLCSVPTGGYGYTFGSGTRLTVV.

V gene TRBV28 combines with J gene TRBJ2-7; D is undetermined. The germline V gene encodes CDR1 MDHEN and CDR2 SYDVKM. The CDR3 spans 10 residues. The ends were cut back, 10 bases at V and 6 bases at J, with 10 bases in the middle. This chain's CDR3 is CAIRDVEQYF. In nucleotides, the CDR3 is TGTGCCATACGTGATGTCGAGCAGTACTTC.

V is TRBV27 and J is TRBJ2-2; possibly TRBD1 or TRBD2 for D (5 bases each). This CDR3 is built from 15 residues. The V gene's germline CDR1 is MNHEY and CDR2 SMNVEV (reference sequence). Between the trimmed V and J ends, which lost 3 bases and 3 bases, there was a span of 11 bases. CDR3 loop: CASSFLVGDTGELFF. The CDR3 nucleotides are TGTGCCAGCAGTTTTCTCGTGGGGGACACCGGGGAGCTGTTTTTT.

This chain connects TRBV7-8 to TRBJ1-5; D uncertain. Germline V CDR1 and CDR2: SGHVS, FQNEAQ. The CDR3 extends over 13 amino acids. Between the trimmed V and J ends, which lost 4 bases and 7 bases, there was a span of 11 bases. The CDR3 nucleotides are TGTGCCAGCAGCTACGCCATCTGGCAGCCCCAGCATTTT. It yields the protein CASSYAIWQPQHF.

The CDR3 sequence is CASSLGNGGEAFF. DNA for the CDR3: TGTGCCAGCAGCTTAGGAAACGGGGGTGAAGCTTTCTTT. The rearrangement joins TRBV7-9 to TRBJ1-1, with D possibly TRBD1 on 5 matching bases. This CDR3 comprises 13 residues. In germline, CDR1 is SEHNR, CDR2 FQNEAQ (reference sequence). V lost 1 base and J 7 bases, leaving 10 bases between the germline ends.

This sequence joins TRBV7-9 and TRBJ1-2; possibly TRBD1 for D (5 bases). The CDR3 is 17 residues long. The V end lost 4 bases, the J end lost 0 bases, and 18 bases lay between the germline ends. The germline CDR1 and CDR2 sequences are SEHNR and FQNEAQ (reference sequence). This chain's CDR3 is CASSSFRAATANYGYTF. The CDR3 DNA follows: TGTGCCAGCAGCTCGTTTCGGGCAGCGACAGCTAACTATGGCTACACCTTC.

The J gene is TRBJ2-2, the V gene TRBV7-8; possible D gene TRBD1, 6 bases. V was trimmed by 3 bases and J by 6 bases, leaving 11 bases between them. The CDR3 spans 14 residues. From germline, CDR1 is SGHVS and CDR2 FQNEAQ. The CDR3 spells CASSFQGWAGELFF. The CDR3 DNA reads TGTGCCAGCAGCTTCCAGGGGTGGGCCGGGGAGCTGTTTTTT.

The chain links TRBV9 to TRBJ2-5; D is perhaps TRBD1 or TRBD2 (5 bases each). Germline CDR1 and CDR2: SGDLS and YYNGEE. V shed 3 bases and J shed 1 base, with 13 bases lying between them. This CDR3 has 15 residues. This CDR3 is CASSADGTGQETQYF. CDR3 sequence (DNA): TGTGCCAGCAGCGCCGACGGGACCGGCCAAGAGACCCAGTACTTC.

This chain uses TRBV19 with TRBJ2-7, with TRBD2 matching over 8 bases. The V gene end was trimmed by 7 bases and the J gene end by 3 bases; junction bases not matched to a gene: 11. The CDR3 runs 15 residues. Germline V lookup: CDR1 LNHDA, CDR2 SQIVND (reference sequence). CDR3 sequence: CASTPSAGGSYEQYF. CDR3 DNA: TGTGCCAGTACTCCCTCGGCGGGGGGTAGCTACGAGCAGTACTTC. Full variable domain (outside the CDR3, taken from reference TRBV19 and TRBJ2-7): DGGITQSPKYLFRKEGQNVTLSCEQNLNHDAMYWYRQDPGQGLRLIYYSQIVNDFQKGDIAEGYSVSREKKESFPLTVTSAQKNPTAFYLCASTPSAGGSYEQYFGPGTRLTVT.

The chain has TRBV9 and TRBJ2-6; D gene ambiguous. The CDR3 covers 17 residues. Trimming removed 0 bases at V and 0 bases at J, with 10 bases between. Germline V gene lookup returns CDR1 SGDLS and CDR2 YYNGEE. The CDR3, as DNA: TGTGCCAGCAGCGTAGACCCAGCTAGCTCTGGGGCCAACGTCCTGACTTTC. Its translation: CASSVDPASSGANVLTF.